A selection of T cell receptor beta chains follows, all from one sample in a study of T cell responses to AZD1222 COVID-19 vaccine. Clones were read by immunoSEQ multiplex PCR, and TCRdb kept only the in-frame ones, dropping some. Counted here are some 150,000 clones, approximately 87% occurring once; the ten biggest clones make up about a tenth. This material consisted of peripheral blood, taken 28 days after the second AZD1222 dose. These receptors originate from an adult who received the AZD1222 COVID-19 vaccine. Both conserved end residues are trimmed from each CDR3.

V: TRBV28; J: TRBJ2-7; CDR3: ASSTQGALIY
V: TRBV7-2; J: TRBJ2-3; CDR3: ASSPAGRTTDTQY
V: TRBV20-1; J: TRBJ2-1; CDR3: SANRVDEQF
V: TRBV7-3; J: TRBJ2-3; CDR3: ASSRGSQGTQY
V: TRBV29-1; J: TRBJ2-7; CDR3: SVEDSYSYEQY
V: TRBV5-6; J: TRBJ1-1; CDR3: ASSGMGEGITEAF
V: TRBV7-8; J: TRBJ2-7; CDR3: ASTEGGAVNEQY
V: TRBV7-3; J: TRBJ1-5; CDR3: ASSLEEGQPQH
V: TRBV18; J: TRBJ1-4; CDR3: ASSPAGQGAQSEKLF
V: TRBV5-1; J: TRBJ1-2; CDR3: ASSLGREGLPRGGYT
V: TRBV10-3; J: TRBJ2-1; CDR3: AISDSRDRVNEQF
V: TRBV27; J: TRBJ2-7; CDR3: ASSFGGSPGEQY
V: TRBV7-9; J: TRBJ2-7; CDR3: ASSLKPYEQY
V: TRBV19; J: TRBJ2-3; CDR3: ASSNPLQRRTDTQY
V: TRBV5-8; J: TRBJ2-5; CDR3: ASSLLAGGETQY
V: TRBV19; J: TRBJ1-2; CDR3: ASSWQGTAGYT
V: TRBV6-5; J: TRBJ1-1; CDR3: ASRRATENTEAF
V: TRBV5-1; J: TRBJ2-7; CDR3: ASSPGSSAGSYEQY